The text below deals with one TCR beta chain. This receptor's antigen is unknown. Base qualities are not at hand, and no much larger clone is one base apart. The record originates from a study of T cell changes during pregnancy in multiple sclerosis (dated by TCRdb to between 2018 and 2020). As for the study more broadly: The study examined how the T cell repertoire changed over the course of pregnancy in women with multiple sclerosis.

Library preparation employed the immunoSEQ multiplex PCR assay. TCRdb obtained this table from immuneACCESS and retained in-frame rearrangements with V and J assigned. These tables miss some clones; where compared with another copy, unresolved V genes account for less than half of the shortfall, and the remainder is unexplained. The sample records 40,000 to 60,000 clones, approximately 95% of which are singletons. 0.25% to 0.4% of the sample is in the top ten clones. Trimming removed 4 bases from V and 6 bases from J; the gene matches leave 11 bases unexplained. The germline V gene sets CDR1 to SGDLS and CDR2 to YYNGEE. The cysteine opens and the phenylalanine closes a CDR3 of 17 amino acids. Only the CDR3 part of the read is kept: 51 bases, read in frame from the first base.

The clonotype comes from a female donor with multiple sclerosis, enrolled in a pregnancy study. The chain is encoded by TRBV9 joined to TRBJ2-1; 12 of the junction bases match TRBD1. The source was CD4+ T cells from peripheral blood mononuclear cells, collected in the third trimester of pregnancy. The nucleotide sequence is TGTGCCAGCAGCCCGCGAGGGGGACAGGGGGCGAGCAATGAGCAGTTCTTC. The encoded protein is CASSPRGGQGASNEQFF.